This entry concerns a single TCR beta chain. In every case, the donor was a healthy Caucasian. This entry comes from a study of identical twins. TCRdb redid the calling of the 5' RACE reads with MiXCR, one entry per CDR3 protein. The data contain about 190,000 distinct CDR3 sequences, approximately 15% of them seen just once; the ten biggest clones take up over 35%. The sample was also linked to a second study, of T cells expressing NK-cell markers. That paper states: Sequencing covered eight donors, seven HCMV-seropositive and one seronegative.

Sequenced: CD8+ T cells sorted from blood. This receptor was taken from a woman younger than 35 in good health.

The DNA of the CDR3 is TGCGCCAGCAGCCCTGAGAGCAGAAACACCGGGGAGCTGTTTTTT. Protein sequence: CASSPESRNTGELFF. The V call is TRBV4-3, the J call TRBJ2-2, with unresolved D. This CDR3 region has 15 residues. Germline values: CDR1 LGHNA, CDR2 YSLEER. The germline V and J ends were trimmed by 4 bases and 2 bases, with 11 bases remaining between them.